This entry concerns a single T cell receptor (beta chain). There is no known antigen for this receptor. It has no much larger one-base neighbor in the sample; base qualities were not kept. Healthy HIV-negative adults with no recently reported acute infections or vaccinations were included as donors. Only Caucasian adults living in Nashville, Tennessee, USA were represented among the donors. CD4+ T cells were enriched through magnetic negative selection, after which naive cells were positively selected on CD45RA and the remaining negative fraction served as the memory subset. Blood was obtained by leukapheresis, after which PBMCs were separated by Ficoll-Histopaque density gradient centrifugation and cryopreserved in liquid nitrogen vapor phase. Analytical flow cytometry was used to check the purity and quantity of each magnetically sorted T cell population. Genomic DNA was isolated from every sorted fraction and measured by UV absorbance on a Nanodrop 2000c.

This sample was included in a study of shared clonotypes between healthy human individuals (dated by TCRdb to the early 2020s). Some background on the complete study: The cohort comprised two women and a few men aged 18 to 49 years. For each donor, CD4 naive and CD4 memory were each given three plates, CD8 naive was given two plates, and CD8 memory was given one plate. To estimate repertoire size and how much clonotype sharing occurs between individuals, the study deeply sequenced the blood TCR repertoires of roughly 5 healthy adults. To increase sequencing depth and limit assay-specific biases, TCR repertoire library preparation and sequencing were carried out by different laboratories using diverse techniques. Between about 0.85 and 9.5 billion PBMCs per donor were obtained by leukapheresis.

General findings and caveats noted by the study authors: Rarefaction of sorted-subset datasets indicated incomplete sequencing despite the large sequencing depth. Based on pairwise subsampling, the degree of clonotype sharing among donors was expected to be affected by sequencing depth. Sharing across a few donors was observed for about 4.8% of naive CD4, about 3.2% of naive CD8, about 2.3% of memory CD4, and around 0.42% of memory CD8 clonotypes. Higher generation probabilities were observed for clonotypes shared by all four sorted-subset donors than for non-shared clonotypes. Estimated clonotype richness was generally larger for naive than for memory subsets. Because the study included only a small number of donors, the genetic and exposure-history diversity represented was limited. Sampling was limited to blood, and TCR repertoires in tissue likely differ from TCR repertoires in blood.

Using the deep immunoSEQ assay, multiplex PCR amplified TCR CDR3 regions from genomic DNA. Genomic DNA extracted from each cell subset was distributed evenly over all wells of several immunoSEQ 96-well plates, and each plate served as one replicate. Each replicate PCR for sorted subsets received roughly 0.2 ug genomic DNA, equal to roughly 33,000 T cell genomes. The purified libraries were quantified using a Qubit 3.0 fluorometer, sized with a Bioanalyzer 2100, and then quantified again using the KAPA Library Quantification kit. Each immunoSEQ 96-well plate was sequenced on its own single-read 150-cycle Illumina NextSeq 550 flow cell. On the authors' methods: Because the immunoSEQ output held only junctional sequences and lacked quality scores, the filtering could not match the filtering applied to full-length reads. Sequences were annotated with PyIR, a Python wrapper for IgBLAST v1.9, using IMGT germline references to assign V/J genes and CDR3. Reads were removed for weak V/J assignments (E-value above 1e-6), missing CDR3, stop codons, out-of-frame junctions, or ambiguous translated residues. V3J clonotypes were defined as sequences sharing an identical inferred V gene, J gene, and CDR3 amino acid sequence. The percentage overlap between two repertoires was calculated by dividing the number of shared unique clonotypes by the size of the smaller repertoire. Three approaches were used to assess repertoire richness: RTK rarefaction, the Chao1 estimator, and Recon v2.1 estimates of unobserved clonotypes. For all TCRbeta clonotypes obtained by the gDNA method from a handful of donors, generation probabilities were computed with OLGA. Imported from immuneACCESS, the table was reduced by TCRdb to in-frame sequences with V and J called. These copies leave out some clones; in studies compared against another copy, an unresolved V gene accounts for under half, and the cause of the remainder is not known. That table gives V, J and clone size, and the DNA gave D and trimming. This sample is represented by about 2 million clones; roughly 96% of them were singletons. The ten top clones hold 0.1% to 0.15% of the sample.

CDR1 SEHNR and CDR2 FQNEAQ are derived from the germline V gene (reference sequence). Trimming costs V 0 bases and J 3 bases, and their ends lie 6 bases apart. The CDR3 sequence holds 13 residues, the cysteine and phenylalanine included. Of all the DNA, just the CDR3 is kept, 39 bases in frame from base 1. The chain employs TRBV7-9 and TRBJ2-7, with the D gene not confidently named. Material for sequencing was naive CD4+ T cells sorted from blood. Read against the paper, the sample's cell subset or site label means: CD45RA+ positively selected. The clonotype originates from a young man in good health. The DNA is TGTGCCAGCAGCTTAGCACCCCTCTACGAGCAGTACTTC. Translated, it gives CASSLAPLYEQYF.